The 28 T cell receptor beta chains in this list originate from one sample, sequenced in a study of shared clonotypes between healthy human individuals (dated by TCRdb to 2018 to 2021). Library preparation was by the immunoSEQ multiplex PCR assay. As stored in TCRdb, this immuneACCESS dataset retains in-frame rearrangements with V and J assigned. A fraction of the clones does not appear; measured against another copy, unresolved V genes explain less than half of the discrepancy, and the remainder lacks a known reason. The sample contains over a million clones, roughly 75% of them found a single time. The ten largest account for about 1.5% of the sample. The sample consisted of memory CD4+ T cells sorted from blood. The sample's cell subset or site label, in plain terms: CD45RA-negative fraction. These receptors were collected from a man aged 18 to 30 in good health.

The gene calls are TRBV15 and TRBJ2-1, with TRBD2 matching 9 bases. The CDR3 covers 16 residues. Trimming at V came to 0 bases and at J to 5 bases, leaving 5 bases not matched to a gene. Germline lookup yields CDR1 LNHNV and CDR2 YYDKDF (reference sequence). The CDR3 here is CATSRDRAGGNNEQFF. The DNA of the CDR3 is TGTGCCACCAGCAGAGATAGGGCGGGGGGGAACAATGAGCAGTTCTTC.

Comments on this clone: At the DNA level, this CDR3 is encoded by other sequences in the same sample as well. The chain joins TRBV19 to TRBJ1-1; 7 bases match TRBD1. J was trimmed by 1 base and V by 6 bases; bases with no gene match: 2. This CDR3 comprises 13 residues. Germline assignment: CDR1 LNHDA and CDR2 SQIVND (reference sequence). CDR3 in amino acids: CASRHRGNTEAFF. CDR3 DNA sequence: TGTGCCAGTAGGCACAGGGGGAACACTGAAGCTTTCTTT.

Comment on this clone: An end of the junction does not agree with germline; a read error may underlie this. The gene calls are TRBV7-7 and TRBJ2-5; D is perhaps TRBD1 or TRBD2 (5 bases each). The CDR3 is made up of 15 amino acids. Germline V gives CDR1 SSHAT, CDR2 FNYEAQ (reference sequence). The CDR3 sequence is CASSQGTKGEETQYF. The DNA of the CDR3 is TGTGCTAGCAGCCAAGGGACCAAAGGTGAAGAGACCCAGTACTTC.

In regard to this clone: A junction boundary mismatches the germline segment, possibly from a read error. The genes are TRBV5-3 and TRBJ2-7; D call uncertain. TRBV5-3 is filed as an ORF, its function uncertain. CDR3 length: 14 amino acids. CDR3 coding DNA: TGTGCCAGCAGCTTGGCCTCAAGTTCCTACGAGCAGTACTTC. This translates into CASSLASSSYEQYF.

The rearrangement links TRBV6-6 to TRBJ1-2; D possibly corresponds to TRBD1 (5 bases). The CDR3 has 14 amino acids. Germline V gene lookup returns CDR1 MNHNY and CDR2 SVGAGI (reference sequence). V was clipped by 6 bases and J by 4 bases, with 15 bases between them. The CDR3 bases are TGTGCCAGCAGGGCCCCAGAGGGGACCTATGGCTACACCTTC. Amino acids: CASRAPEGTYGYTF.

The CDR3 sequence: CASSSPRGSGRETEQFF. The CDR3, as DNA: TGTGCCAGCAGTTCCCCCCGGGGCTCAGGGCGCGAGACTGAGCAGTTCTTC. The chain links TRBV27 to TRBJ2-1; D is possibly TRBD1 or TRBD2 (5 bases each). V shed 4 bases and J shed 9 bases, with 25 bases lying between them. CDR3 length: 17 residues. CDR1 and CDR2 from the germline V gene are MNHEY and SMNVEV (reference sequence).

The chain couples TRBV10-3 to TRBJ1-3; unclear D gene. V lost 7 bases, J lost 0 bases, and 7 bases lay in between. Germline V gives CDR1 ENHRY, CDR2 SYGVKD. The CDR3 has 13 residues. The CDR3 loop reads CAIKESSGNTIYF. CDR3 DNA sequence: TGTGCCATCAAGGAGAGCTCTGGAAACACCATATATTTT.

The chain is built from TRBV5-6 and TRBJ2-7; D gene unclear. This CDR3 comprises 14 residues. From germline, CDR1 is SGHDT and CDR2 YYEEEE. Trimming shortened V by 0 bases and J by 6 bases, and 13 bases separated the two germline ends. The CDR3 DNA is TGTGCCAGCAGCTTGGGCTTAGGAAGCCTCGAGCAGTACTTC. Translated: CASSLGLGSLEQYF.

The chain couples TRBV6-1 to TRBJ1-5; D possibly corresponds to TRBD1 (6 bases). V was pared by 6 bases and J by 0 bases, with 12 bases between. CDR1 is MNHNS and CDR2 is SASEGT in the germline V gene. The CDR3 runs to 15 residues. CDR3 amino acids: CASSPQGSSNQPQHF. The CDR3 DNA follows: TGTGCCAGCAGCCCCCAGGGGAGTAGCAATCAGCCCCAGCATTTT.

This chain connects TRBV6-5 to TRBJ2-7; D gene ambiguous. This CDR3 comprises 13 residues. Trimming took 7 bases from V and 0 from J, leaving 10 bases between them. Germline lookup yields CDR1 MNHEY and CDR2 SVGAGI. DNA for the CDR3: TGTGCCAGCACGCCAGATAGCTCCTACGAGCAGTACTTC. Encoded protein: CASTPDSSYEQYF.

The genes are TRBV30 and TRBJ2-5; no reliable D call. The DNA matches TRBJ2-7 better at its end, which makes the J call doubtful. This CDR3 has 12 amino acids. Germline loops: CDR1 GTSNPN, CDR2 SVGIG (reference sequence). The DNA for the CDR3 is TGTGCCTGGGGTAGAGACTCCTACGAGCAGTACTTC. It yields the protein CAWGRDSYEQYF.

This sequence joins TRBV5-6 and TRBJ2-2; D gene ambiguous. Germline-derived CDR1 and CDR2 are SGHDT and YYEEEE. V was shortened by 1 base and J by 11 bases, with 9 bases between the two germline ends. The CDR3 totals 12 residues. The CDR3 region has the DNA TGTGCCAGCAGCTTGTGGGCAAGAGAGCTGTTTTTT. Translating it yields CASSLWARELFF.

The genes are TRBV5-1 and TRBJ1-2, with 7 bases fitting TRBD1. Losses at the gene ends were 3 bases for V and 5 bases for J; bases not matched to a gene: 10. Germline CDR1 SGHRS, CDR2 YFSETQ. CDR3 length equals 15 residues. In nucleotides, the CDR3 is TGCGCCAGCAGCTCCGGGACAGTTTACAGTTATGGCTACACCTTC. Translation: CASSSGTVYSYGYTF.

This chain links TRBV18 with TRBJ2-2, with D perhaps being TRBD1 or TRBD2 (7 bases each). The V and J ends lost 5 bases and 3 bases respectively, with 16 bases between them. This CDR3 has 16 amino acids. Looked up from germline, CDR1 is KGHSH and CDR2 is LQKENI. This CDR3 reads CASSSREGAYTGELFF. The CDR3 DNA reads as TGTGCCAGCTCATCGAGGGAGGGGGCCTACACCGGGGAGCTGTTTTTT. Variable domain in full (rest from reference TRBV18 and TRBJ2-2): NAGVMQNPRHLVRRRGQEARLRCSPMKGHSHVYWYRQLPEEGLKFMVYLQKENIIDESGMPKERFSAEFPKEGPSILRIQQVVRGDSAAYFCASSSREGAYTGELFFGEGSRLTVL.

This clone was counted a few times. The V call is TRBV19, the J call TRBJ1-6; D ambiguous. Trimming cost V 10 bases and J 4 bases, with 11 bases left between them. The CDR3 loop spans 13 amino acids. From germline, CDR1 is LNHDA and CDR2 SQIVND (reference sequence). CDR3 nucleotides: TGTGCCACTAACGGACGTTATAATTCACCCCTCCACTTT. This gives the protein CATNGRYNSPLHF.

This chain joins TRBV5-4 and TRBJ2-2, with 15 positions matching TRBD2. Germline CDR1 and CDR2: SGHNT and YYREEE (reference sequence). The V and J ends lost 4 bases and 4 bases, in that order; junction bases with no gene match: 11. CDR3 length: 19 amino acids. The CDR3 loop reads CASSQGGLAGGFGTGELFF. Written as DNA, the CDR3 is TGTGCCAGCAGCCAGGGCGGACTAGCGGGAGGGTTCGGCACCGGGGAGCTGTTTTTT.

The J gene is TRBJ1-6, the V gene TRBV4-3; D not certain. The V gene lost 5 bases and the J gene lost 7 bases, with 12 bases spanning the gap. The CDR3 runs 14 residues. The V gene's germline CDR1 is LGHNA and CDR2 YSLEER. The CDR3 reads CASSATAGNSPLHF. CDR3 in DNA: TGCGCCAGCAGCGCAACTGCGGGCAATTCACCCCTCCACTTT.

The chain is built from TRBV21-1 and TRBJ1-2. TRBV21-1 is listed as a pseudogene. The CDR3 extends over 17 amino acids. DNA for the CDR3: TGTGCCAGCAGCAAAGCGCTTACGTCAGGACCCGACTATGGCTACACCTTC. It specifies CASSKALTSGPDYGYTF.

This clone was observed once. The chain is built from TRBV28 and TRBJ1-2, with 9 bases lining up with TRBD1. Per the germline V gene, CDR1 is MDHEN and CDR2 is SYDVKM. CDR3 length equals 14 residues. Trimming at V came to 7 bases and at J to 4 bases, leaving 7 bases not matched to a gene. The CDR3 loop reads CASTVTGGFYGYTF. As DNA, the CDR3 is TGTGCCAGCACGGTGACAGGGGGATTCTATGGCTACACCTTC.

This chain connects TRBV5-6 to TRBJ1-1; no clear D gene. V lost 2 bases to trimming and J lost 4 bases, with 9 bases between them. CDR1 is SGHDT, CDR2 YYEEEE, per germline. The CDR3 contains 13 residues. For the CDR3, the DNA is TGTGCCAGCAGCTTTGGGAAAGTCACTGAAGCTTTCTTT. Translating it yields CASSFGKVTEAFF.

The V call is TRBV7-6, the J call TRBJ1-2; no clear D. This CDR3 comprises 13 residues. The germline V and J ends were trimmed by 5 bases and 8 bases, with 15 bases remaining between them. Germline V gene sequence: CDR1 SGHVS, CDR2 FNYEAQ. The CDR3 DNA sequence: TGTGCCAGCAGCGCGGCGGAGGGTATGGGCTACACCTTC. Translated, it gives CASSAAEGMGYTF. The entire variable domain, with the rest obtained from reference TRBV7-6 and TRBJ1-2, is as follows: GAGVSQSPRYKVTKRGQDVALRCDPISGHVSLYWYRQALGQGPEFLTYFNYEAQQDKSGLPNDRFSAERPEGSISTLTIQRTEQRDSAMYRCASSAAEGMGYTFGSGTRLTVV.

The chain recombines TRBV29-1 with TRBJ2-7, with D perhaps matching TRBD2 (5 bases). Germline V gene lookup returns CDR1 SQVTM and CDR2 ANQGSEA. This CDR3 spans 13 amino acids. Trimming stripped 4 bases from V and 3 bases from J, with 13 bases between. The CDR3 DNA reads TGCAGCGTTGGAGAGGGCGGATACTACGAGCAGTACTTC. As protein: CSVGEGGYYEQYF.

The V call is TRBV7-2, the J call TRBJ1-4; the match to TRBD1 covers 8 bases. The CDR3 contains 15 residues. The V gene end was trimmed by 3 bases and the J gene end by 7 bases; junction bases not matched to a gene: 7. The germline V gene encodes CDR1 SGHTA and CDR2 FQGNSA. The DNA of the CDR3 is TGTGCCAGCAGCTTTACGACAGGGGTGGGTGAAAAACTGTTTTTT. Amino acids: CASSFTTGVGEKLFF.

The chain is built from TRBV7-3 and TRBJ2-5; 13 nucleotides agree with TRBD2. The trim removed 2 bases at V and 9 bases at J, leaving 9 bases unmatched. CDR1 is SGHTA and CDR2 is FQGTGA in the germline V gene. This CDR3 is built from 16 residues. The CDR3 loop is CASSLVGTSGKGAQYF. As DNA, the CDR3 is TGTGCCAGCAGCTTAGTTGGGACTAGCGGGAAAGGGGCCCAGTACTTC.

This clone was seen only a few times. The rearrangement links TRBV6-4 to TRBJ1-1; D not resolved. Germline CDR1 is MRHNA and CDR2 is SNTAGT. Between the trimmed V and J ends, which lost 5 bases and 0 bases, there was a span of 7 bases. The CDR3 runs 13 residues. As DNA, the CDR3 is TGTGCCAGCAGTACGAGCATGAACACTGAAGCTTTCTTT. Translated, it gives CASSTSMNTEAFF.

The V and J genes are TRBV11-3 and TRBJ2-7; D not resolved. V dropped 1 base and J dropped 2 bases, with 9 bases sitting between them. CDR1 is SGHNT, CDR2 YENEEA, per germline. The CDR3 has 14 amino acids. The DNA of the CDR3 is TGTGCCAGCAGCTTAGGCGTTGGGACCTACGAGCAGTACTTC. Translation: CASSLGVGTYEQYF.

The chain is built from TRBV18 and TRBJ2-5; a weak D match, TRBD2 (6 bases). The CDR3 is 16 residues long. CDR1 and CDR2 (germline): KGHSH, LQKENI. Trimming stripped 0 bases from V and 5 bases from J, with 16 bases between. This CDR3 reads CASSPPVRGSAETQYF. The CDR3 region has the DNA TGTGCCAGCTCACCACCGGTGCGGGGAAGTGCGGAGACCCAGTACTTC.

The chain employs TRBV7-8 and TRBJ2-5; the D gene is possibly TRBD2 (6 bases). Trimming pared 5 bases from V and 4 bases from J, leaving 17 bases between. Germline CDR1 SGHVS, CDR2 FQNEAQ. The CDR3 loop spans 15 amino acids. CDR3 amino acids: CASSPPPEGRETQYF. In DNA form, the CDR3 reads TGTGCCAGCAGCCCCCCCCCGGAGGGAAGAGAGACCCAGTACTTC.